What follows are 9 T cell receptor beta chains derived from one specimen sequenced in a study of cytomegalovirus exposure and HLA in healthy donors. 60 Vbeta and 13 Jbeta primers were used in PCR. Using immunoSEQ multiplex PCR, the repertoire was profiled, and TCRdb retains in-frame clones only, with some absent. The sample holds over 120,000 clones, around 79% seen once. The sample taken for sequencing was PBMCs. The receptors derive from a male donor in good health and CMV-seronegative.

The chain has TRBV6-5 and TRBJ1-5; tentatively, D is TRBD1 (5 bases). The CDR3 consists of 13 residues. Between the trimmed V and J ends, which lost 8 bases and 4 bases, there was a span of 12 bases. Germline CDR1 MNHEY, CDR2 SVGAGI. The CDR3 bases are TGTGCCAGCCAGGGTGGTCAGAATCAGCCCCAGCATTTT. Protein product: CASQGGQNQPQHF.

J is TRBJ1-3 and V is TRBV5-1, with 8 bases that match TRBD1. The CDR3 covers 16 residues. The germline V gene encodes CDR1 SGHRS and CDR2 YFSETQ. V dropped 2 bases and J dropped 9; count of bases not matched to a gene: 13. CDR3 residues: CASSFDPGGTPGTIYF. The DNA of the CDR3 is TGCGCCAGCAGCTTTGACCCAGGGGGCACTCCGGGCACCATATATTTT.

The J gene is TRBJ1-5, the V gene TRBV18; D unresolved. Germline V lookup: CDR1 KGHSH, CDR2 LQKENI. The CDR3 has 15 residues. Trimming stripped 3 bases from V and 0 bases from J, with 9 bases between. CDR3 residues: CASSPQFHSNQPQHF. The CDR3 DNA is TGTGCCAGCTCACCCCAGTTCCATAGCAATCAGCCCCAGCATTTT.

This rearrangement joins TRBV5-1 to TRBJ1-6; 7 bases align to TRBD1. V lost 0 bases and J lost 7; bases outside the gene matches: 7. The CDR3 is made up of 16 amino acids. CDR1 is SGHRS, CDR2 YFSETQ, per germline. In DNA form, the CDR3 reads TGCGCCAGCAGCTTGGATGGAGGGGGCTGGAATTCACCCCTCCACTTT. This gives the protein CASSLDGGGWNSPLHF.

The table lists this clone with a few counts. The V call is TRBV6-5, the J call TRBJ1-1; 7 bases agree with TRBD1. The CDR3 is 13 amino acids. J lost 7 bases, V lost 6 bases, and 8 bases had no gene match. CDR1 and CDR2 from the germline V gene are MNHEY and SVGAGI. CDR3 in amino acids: CASRRQGRDEAFF. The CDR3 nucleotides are TGTGCCAGCAGAAGACAGGGCCGTGATGAAGCTTTCTTT.

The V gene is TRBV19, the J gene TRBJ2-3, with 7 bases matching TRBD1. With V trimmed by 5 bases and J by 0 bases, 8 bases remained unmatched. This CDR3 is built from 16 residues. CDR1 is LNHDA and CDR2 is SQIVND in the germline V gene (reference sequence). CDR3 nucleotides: TGTGCCAGTAGTCTTCGACAGGGAACTAGCACAGATACGCAGTATTTT. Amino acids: CASSLRQGTSTDTQYF.

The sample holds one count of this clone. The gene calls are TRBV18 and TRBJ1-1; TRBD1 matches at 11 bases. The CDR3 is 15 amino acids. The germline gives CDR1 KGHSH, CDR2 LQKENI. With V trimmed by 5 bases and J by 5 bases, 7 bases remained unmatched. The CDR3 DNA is TGTGCCAGCTCAGCCTCCGGGACAGGGGGGACTGAAGCTTTCTTT. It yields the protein CASSASGTGGTEAFF.

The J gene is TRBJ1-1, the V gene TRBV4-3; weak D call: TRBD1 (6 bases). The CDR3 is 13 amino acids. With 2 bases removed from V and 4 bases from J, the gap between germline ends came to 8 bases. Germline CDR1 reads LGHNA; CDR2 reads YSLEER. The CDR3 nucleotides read TGCGCCAGCAGCCAACAGGGGTTCACTGAAGCTTTCTTT. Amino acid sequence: CASSQQGFTEAFF.

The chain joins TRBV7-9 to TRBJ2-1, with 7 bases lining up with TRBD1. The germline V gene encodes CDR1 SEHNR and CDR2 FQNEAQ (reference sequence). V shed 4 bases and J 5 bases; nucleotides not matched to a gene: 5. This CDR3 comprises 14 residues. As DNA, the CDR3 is TGTGCCAGCAGCTGGGGACAGCTTGACAATGAGCAGTTCTTC. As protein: CASSWGQLDNEQFF.